This T cell receptor (beta chain) was observed in a study of OX40 agonist ivuxolimab in advanced cancers. Study overall: Across the patients, intravenous ivuxolimab was delivered every 2 weeks at 0.01 to 10 mg/kg.

TCRdb's copy holds only in-frame clones and misses some; the assay was immunoSEQ multiplex PCR. The sample comprises tens of thousands of clones, nearly 90% of which are singletons, and less than 20% rests with the top ten. V lost 5 bases and J lost 4, with 16 bases in between. CDR1 is SGHVS, CDR2 FNYEAQ, per germline. There are 15 residues in the CDR3. The genes are TRBV7-6 and TRBJ2-3; D is possibly TRBD1 (5 bases). The source material was CD4+ or CD8+ T cells sorted from blood, sampled in a trial of the OX40 agonist ivuxolimab. The clonotype was recovered from an adult with an advanced solid tumor such as melanoma, head and neck, liver or kidney cancer. The CDR3 reads CASSRWAGIADTQYF. The DNA for the CDR3 is TGTGCCAGCAGCCGGTGGGCAGGGATTGCAGATACGCAGTATTTT.